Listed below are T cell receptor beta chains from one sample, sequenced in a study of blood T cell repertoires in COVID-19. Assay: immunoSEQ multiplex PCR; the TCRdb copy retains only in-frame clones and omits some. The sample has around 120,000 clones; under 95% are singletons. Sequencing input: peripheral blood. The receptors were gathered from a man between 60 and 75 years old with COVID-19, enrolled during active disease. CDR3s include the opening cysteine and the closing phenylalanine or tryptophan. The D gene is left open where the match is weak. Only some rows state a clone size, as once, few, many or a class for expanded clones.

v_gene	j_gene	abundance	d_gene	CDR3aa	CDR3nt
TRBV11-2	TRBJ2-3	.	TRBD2	CASSLFSGSADTQYF	TGTGCCAGCAGCTTGTTTAGCGGGAGCGCAGATACGCAGTATTTT
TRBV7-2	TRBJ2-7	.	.	CASSSPATGTYEQYF	TGTGCCAGCAGCTCCCCGGCGACAGGTACCTACGAGCAGTACTTC
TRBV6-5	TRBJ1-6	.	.	CASSYRNSPLHF	TGTGCCAGCAGTTATCGTAATTCACCCCTCCACTTT
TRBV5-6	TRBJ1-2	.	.	CASSLDGPWGYTF	TGTGCCAGCAGCTTGGATGGCCCCTGGGGCTACACCTTC
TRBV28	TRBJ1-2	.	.	CASSSTGANYGYTF	TGTGCCAGCAGTTCGACAGGAGCTAACTATGGCTACACCTTC
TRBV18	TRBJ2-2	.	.	CASSPRGPPVRFTGELFF	TGTGCCAGCTCACCACGGGGGCCCCCTGTGAGGTTCACCGGGGAGCTGTTTTTT
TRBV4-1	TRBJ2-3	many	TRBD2	CASSQDLASGSVDTQYF	TGCGCCAGCAGCCAAGATTTGGCTAGCGGGAGTGTAGATACGCAGTATTTT
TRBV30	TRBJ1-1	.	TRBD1	CAWSPLDRGRGEAFF	TGTGCCTGGAGTCCTTTGGACAGGGGCAGGGGTGAAGCTTTCTTT
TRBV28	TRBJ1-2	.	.	CASTQPLYSYGYTF	TGTGCCAGCACCCAACCCTTATACAGCTATGGCTACACCTTC
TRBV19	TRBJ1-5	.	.	CASSRGNQPQHF	TGTGCCAGTAGTCGGGGGAATCAGCCCCAGCATTTT
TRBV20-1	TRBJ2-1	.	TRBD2	CSASYELAGGPKQFF	TGCAGTGCTAGTTATGAACTAGCGGGAGGGCCGAAGCAGTTCTTC
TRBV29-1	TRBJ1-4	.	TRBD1	CSVRTGGNEKLFF	TGCAGCGTGAGGACAGGGGGGAATGAAAAACTGTTTTTT